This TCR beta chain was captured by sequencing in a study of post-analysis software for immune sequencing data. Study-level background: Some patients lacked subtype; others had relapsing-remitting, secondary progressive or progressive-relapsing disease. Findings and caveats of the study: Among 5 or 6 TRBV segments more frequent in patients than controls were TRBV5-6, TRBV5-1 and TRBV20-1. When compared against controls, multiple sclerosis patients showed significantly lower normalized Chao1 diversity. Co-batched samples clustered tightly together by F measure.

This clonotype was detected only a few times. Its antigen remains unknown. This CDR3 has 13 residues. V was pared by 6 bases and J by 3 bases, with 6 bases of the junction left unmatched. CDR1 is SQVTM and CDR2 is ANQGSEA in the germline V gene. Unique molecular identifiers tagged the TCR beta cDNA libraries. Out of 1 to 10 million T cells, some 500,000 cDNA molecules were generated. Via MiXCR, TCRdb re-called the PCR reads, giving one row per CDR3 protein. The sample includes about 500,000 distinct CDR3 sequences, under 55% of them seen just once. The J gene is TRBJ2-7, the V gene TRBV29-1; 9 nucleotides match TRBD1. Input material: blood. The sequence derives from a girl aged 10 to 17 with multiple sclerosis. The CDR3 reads CSVLMTGGYEQYF. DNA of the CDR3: TGCAGCGTCCTGATGACAGGGGGCTACGAGCAGTACTTC.